This T cell receptor beta chain was documented in a study of blood T cell repertoires in COVID-19. Study summary: Sites across the United States, Italy and Spain contributed samples from acute and convalescent COVID-19.

Between the trimmed V and J ends, which lost 5 bases and 5 bases, there was a span of 22 bases. Per germline, CDR1 MNHEY and CDR2 SVGEGT. This CDR3 spans 18 amino acids. Authors' methods: Reference gene primer amplification gave nucleated cell count estimates. Data came from immunoSEQ multiplex PCR; TCRdb stores just in-frame clones and leaves some out. For V, J and clone size, that table is used; D and trimming come from the DNA. Of 110,000 to 150,000 clones in the sample, roughly 85% are singletons; the top ten hold less than 4.5%. Participants spanned ages roughly 18 to 95 years and resided in about 24 US areas. Each recovered donor of Cohort 3 presented with two negative PCRs, clearance, or symptom resolution.

Sequenced sample: PBMCs or T cells enriched from blood (not recorded which). The TCR comes from a man aged 50 to 59 who had recovered from COVID-19. The chain joins TRBV6-2 or TRBV6-3 to TRBJ1-6, with TRBD1 as a possible D gene (6 bases). CDR3 nucleotides: TGTGCCAGCAGTGACGGATACAGGGTGAGGGCAAATAATTCACCCCTCCACTTT. As protein: CASSDGYRVRANNSPLHF.